The sequence of this T cell receptor (beta chain) was determined in a study of response to subunit inactivated influenza vaccine. This clonotype was seen more than once but under ten times. The target antigen is unknown. The CDR3 sequence is 14 residues long. Trimming took 0 bases from V and 3 from J; bases not matched to a gene: 4. The germline V gene has CDR1 DFQATT and CDR2 SNEGSKA (reference sequence). Study-level findings and limits: Authors suggested seasonal influenza vaccinations each recruit few new T cells.

One entry per CDR3 protein, called by TCRdb with MiXCR from the RT-PCR reads. The table has approximately 700,000 distinct CDR3 sequences, about 15% seen once. This specimen was PBMCs from blood, taken approximately 15 days before vaccination. This TCR derives from a man aged 50-59 years who received an inactivated influenza vaccine. The rearrangement joins TRBV20-1 to TRBJ2-7; TRBD1 matches at 8 bases. As DNA, the CDR3 is TGCAGTGCTAGAGATAGACAGGGGATCTACGAGCAGTACTTC. Its protein is CSARDRQGIYEQYF.